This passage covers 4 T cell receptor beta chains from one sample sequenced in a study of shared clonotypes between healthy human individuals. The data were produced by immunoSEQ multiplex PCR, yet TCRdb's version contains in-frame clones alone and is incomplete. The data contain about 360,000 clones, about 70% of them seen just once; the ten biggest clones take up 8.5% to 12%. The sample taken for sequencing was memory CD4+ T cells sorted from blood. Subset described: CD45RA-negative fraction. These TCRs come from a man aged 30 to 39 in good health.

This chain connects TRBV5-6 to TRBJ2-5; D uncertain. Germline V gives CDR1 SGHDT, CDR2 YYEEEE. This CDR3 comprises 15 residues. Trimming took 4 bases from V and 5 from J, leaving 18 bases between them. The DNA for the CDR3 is TGTGCCAGCAGCCCGTCGACACGCACCGTGGAGACCCAGTACTTC. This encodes CASSPSTRTVETQYF.

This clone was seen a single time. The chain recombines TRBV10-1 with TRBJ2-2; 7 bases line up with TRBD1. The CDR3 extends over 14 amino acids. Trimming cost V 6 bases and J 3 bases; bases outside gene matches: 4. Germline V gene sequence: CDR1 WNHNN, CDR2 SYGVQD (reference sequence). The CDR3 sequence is CASSTGTDTGELFF. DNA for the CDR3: TGCGCCAGCAGCACCGGGACAGACACCGGGGAGCTGTTTTTT.

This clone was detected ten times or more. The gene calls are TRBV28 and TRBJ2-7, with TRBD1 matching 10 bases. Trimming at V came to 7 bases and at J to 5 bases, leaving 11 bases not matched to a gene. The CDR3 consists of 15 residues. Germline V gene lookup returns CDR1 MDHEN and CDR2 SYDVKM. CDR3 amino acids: CASTNPGQGLHEQYF. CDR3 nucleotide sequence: TGTGCCAGCACAAACCCGGGACAGGGGTTGCACGAGCAGTACTTC.

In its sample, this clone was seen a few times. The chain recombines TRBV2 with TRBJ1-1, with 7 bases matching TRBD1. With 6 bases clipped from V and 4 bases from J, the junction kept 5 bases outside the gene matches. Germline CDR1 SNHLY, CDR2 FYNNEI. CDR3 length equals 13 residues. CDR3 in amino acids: CASSGTDFTEAFF. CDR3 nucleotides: TGTGCCAGCAGCGGGACAGATTTCACTGAAGCTTTCTTT.